These 2 T cell receptor beta chains originate from one sample sequenced in a study of CD8 T cells in ankylosing spondylitis. One entry per CDR3 protein results from TCRdb running MiXCR on the 5' RACE reads. The data show approximately 43,000 distinct CDR3 sequences, with 4% seen just once and 4% to 4.5% held by the top ten. The sequenced sample was blood, either unsorted or a sorted T cell fraction (not recorded which). The receptors shown here come from a female donor with ankylosing spondylitis or in good health (not recorded which).

This clonotype showed up many times. The CDR3 sequence is CASSLVGGSLYEQYF. The CDR3 nucleotides read TGTGCCAGCAGCCTGGTAGGGGGGTCTCTCTACGAGCAGTACTTC. The gene calls are TRBV9 and TRBJ2-7; D tentatively reads TRBD1 or TRBD2 (6 bases each). The CDR3 has 15 residues. Trimming removed 4 bases at V and 3 bases at J, with 17 bases between. Germline V gives CDR1 SGDLS, CDR2 YYNGEE.

This clonotype was recorded many times. This chain links TRBV9 with TRBJ2-7, with a possible D match to TRBD2 (5 bases). Germline CDR1 is SGDLS and CDR2 is YYNGEE. The CDR3 is made up of 15 amino acids. V was clipped by 4 bases and J by 2 bases, with 16 bases between them. The CDR3 DNA is TGTGCCAGCAGCCCCGATTCCGGGGATACCTACGAGCAGTACTTC. Translating it yields CASSPDSGDTYEQYF.